Below, one TCR beta chain is given with its context. The antigen is not known. This sample stems from a study of cytomegalovirus exposure and HLA in healthy donors. Whole-study results and caveats: A list of around 160 TCR beta chains associated with cytomegalovirus was given. Later on, analysis showed that most CMV-associated TCR beta chains appeared to be HLA-restricted. An assumption of roughly uniform sequencing depth across donors underlay the presence/absence analyses.

This CDR3 contains 14 residues. Trimming removed 5 bases from V and 4 bases from J; junction bases left unmatched: 5. CDR1 SNHLY and CDR2 FYNNEI come from the germline V gene. PCR primers comprised 60 Vbeta and 13 Jbeta primers. Only in-frame clones appear in the TCRdb table, and some are missing; sequencing was by immunoSEQ multiplex PCR. This table has fewer than 250,000 clones, around 86% appearing once. The sample consisted of PBMCs. This clonotype was sampled from a woman aged 45 to 65 in good health and CMV-seropositive. J is TRBJ1-5 and V is TRBV2; TRBD1 matches at 7 bases. The CDR3 bases are TGTGCCAGCAGTCGCACAGGGGTTAATCAGCCCCAGCATTTT. Protein product: CASSRTGVNQPQHF.